This entry lists 17 T cell receptor beta chains sequenced from one sample in a study of cytomegalovirus exposure and HLA in healthy donors. PCR used 60 Vbeta primers and 13 Jbeta primers. Only in-frame clones appear in the TCRdb table, and some are missing; sequencing was by immunoSEQ multiplex PCR. This sample has some 150,000 clones; around 79% occur once, and the top ten carry approximately 2%. The source material was PBMCs. The receptors here all came from a man aged 35 to 55 in good health and CMV-seronegative.

This clone turned up a few times. This chain connects TRBV30 to TRBJ1-2; TRBD1 matches 12 bases. V lost 5 bases to trimming and J lost 3 bases; unmatched junction nucleotides: 7. This CDR3 contains 15 residues. CDR1 GTSNPN and CDR2 SVGIG come from the germline V gene (reference sequence). The CDR3 protein is CAWGTGGVAYYGYTF. CDR3 sequence (DNA): TGTGCCTGGGGGACAGGGGGCGTAGCCTACTATGGCTACACCTTC.

The chain combines TRBV18 with TRBJ2-7; a possible D gene is TRBD2 (6 bases). The V end lost 3 bases, the J end lost 0 bases, and 12 bases lay between the germline ends. Germline V gives CDR1 KGHSH, CDR2 LQKENI. The CDR3 runs to 15 residues. The CDR3 DNA reads as TGTGCCAGCTCACCTAGCGGAAAGAGCTCCTACGAGCAGTACTTC. Its protein product is CASSPSGKSSYEQYF.

To note about this clone: Its ends do not fully match the called genes, so a read error is possible. The J gene is TRBJ2-7, the V gene TRBV7-9; tentative D call: TRBD2 (7 bases). From germline, CDR1 is SEHNR and CDR2 FQNEAQ (reference sequence). The CDR3 runs 13 residues. In DNA form, the CDR3 reads TGTTCCAGCAGCTTAGCAGGGGAGGGCGAGCAGTACTTC. Translated, it gives CSSSLAGEGEQYF.

This clone was seen once. CDR3 in DNA: TGCGCCAGCAGGTCTGGAGGGGCGGGAAACACCATATATTTT. Protein sequence: CASRSGGAGNTIYF. The chain has TRBV5-1 and TRBJ1-3; possibly TRBD1 for D (5 bases). Trimming removed 5 bases from V and 4 bases from J, with 13 bases in between. CDR1 is SGHRS and CDR2 is YFSETQ in the germline V gene. This CDR3 has 14 residues.

The chain combines TRBV2 with TRBJ2-5, with 11 bases identical to TRBD2. Germline V gene data show CDR1 as SNHLY and CDR2 as FYNNEI. This CDR3 has 12 residues. The trim removed 5 bases at V and 9 bases at J, leaving 2 bases unmatched. DNA of the CDR3: TGTGCCAGCAGTACTAGCGGGAGTGCCCAGTACTTC. Its translation: CASSTSGSAQYF. Full variable domain (missing parts from reference TRBV2 and TRBJ2-5): EPEVTQTPSHQVTQMGQEVILRCVPISNHLYFYWYRQILGQKVEFLVSFYNNEISEKSEIFDDQFSVERPDGSNFTLKIRSTKLEDSAMYFCASSTSGSAQYFGPGTRLLVL.

This chain joins TRBV28 and TRBJ1-6; 7 nucleotides agree with TRBD1. The CDR3 runs 14 residues. The V gene end was trimmed by 5 bases and the J gene end by 10 bases; junction bases not matched to a gene: 8. Germline CDR1 is MDHEN and CDR2 is SYDVKM. CDR3 protein: CASSQSRGRSPLHF. CDR3 DNA sequence: TGTGCCAGCAGTCAGAGCAGGGGGAGATCACCCCTCCACTTT. Complete variable domain (other parts from reference TRBV28 and TRBJ1-6): DVKVTQSSRYLVKRTGEKVFLECVQDMDHENMFWYRQDPGLGLRLIYFSYDVKMKEKGDIPEGYSVSREKKERFSLILESASTNQTSMYLCASSQSRGRSPLHFGNGTRLTVT.

The chain couples TRBV10-2 to TRBJ2-7; a weak D match, TRBD1 (5 bases). V was cut by 0 bases and J by 3 bases, with 9 bases left in between. Germline CDR1 WSHSY, CDR2 SAAADI. The CDR3 covers 14 residues. CDR3 protein: CASSESQVIYEQYF. CDR3 bases: TGCGCCAGCAGTGAGTCACAGGTAATCTACGAGCAGTACTTC.

Comments on this clone: Other DNA sequences in the sample encode the same CDR3. The chain employs TRBV7-2 and TRBJ2-7; 10 positions match TRBD2. The CDR3 sequence is 15 residues long. V gave up 1 base and J gave up 4 bases; unmatched junction bases: 4. Germline CDR1 is SGHTA and CDR2 is FQGNSA. CDR3 residues: CASSLEGLASYEQYF. For the CDR3, the DNA is TGTGCCAGCAGCTTAGAGGGACTAGCGAGTTACGAGCAGTACTTC.

This clone turned up a few times. The chain joins TRBV5-4 to TRBJ1-2, with D possibly TRBD1 on 6 matching bases. Germline V gives CDR1 SGHNT, CDR2 YYREEE (reference sequence). Trimming shortened V by 1 base and J by 6 bases, and 10 bases separated the two germline ends. The CDR3 runs to 13 residues. CDR3 DNA sequence: TGTGCCAGCAGCTTGACAGGGACGGATGGCTACACCTTC. Translating gives CASSLTGTDGYTF.

The chain employs TRBV7-8 and TRBJ1-4; TRBD1 might be the D (5 bases). This CDR3 spans 13 amino acids. Deletions cut 5 bases from V and 5 bases from J, with 9 bases between. The germline CDR1 and CDR2 sequences are SGHVS and FQNEAQ. CDR3: CASSSRVNEKLFF. The CDR3 coding sequence is TGTGCCAGCAGCAGCAGGGTAAATGAAAAACTGTTTTTT.

This CDR3 is CAISEFRSGSGNTIYF. DNA for the CDR3: TGTGCCATCAGTGAGTTCCGGTCTGGCTCTGGAAACACCATATATTTT. This chain joins TRBV10-3 and TRBJ1-3; D gene uncertain. V was pared by 1 base and J by 0 bases, with 10 bases between. The CDR3 sequence is 16 residues long. The germline gives CDR1 ENHRY, CDR2 SYGVKD.

The gene calls are TRBV19 and TRBJ2-3; 8 bases fit TRBD2. This CDR3 region has 16 residues. Germline V lookup: CDR1 LNHDA, CDR2 SQIVND (reference sequence). V trimming: 3 bases; J trimming: 5 bases; junction bases outside the gene matches: 10. The CDR3 DNA reads as TGTGCCAGTAGTATCTGGGCGCGGGAGGTGGGAGATACGCAGTATTTT. It specifies CASSIWAREVGDTQYF.

The rearrangement uses TRBV7-9 and TRBJ1-4; D gene unclear. This CDR3 contains 13 residues. Germline V gives CDR1 SEHNR, CDR2 FQNEAQ (reference sequence). Trimming cost V 5 bases and J 5 bases, with 9 bases left between them. As DNA, the CDR3 is TGTGCCAGCAGCCTCCGGGTGAATGAAAAACTGTTTTTT. The encoded protein is CASSLRVNEKLFF.

This clone was detected only once. The rearrangement uses TRBV2 and TRBJ2-1; 9 positions match TRBD2. The trim removed 6 bases at V and 5 bases at J, leaving 14 bases unmatched. CDR1 is SNHLY and CDR2 is FYNNEI in the germline V gene. This CDR3 region has 17 residues. The CDR3 DNA follows: TGTGCCAGCAGCCCAGAAAGGCGGGCTAGCGGGAACAATGAGCAGTTCTTC. Translated: CASSPERRASGNNEQFF. The entire variable domain, with the rest obtained from reference TRBV2 and TRBJ2-1, is as follows: EPEVTQTPSHQVTQMGQEVILRCVPISNHLYFYWYRQILGQKVEFLVSFYNNEISEKSEIFDDQFSVERPDGSNFTLKIRSTKLEDSAMYFCASSPERRASGNNEQFFGPGTRLTVL.

This chain links TRBV5-1 with TRBJ2-4, with D perhaps matching TRBD2 (6 bases). The CDR3 is made up of 15 amino acids. V was clipped by 0 bases and J by 12 bases, with 19 bases between them. In germline, CDR1 is SGHRS, CDR2 YFSETQ. The CDR3, as DNA: TGCGCCAGCAGCTTGGCGGGAGCGGCAATTGACAGTCAGTACTTC. Protein product: CASSLAGAAIDSQYF.

The rearrangement links TRBV5-1 to TRBJ2-7; D unresolved. V lost 2 bases to trimming and J lost 2 bases, with 14 bases between them. Germline CDR1 reads SGHRS; CDR2 reads YFSETQ. The CDR3 covers 15 residues. The CDR3 coding sequence is TGCGCCAGCAGCTTATCCCTGCAGGCGCCCTACGAGCAGTACTTC. Protein: CASSLSLQAPYEQYF. The full variable domain, its missing parts supplied by reference TRBV5-1 and TRBJ2-7, is KAGVTQTPRYLIKTRGQQVTLSCSPISGHRSVSWYQQTPGQGLQFLFEYFSETQRNKGNFPGRFSGRQFSNSRSEMNVSTLELGDSALYLCASSLSLQAPYEQYFGPGTRLTVT.

This clone has only a few counts. V usage is TRBV27 and J usage is TRBJ2-2; D is perhaps TRBD1 (6 bases). Germline V lookup: CDR1 MNHEY, CDR2 SMNVEV (reference sequence). The CDR3 runs to 17 residues. V was cut by 3 bases and J by 4 bases, with 18 bases left in between. Here the CDR3 reads CASSFSGVMRSTGELFF. DNA of the CDR3: TGTGCCAGCAGTTTTTCAGGGGTTATGCGGAGCACCGGGGAGCTGTTTTTT.